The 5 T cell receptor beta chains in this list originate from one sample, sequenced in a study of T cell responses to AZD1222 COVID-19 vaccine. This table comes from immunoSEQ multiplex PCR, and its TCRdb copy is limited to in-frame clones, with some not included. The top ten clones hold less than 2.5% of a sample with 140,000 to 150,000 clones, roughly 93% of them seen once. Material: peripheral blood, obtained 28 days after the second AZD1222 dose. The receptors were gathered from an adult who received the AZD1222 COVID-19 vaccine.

Written as DNA, the CDR3 is TGTGCCAGCAGCCCGCTCCTAGGGTACACTGAAGCTTTCTTT. Amino acid sequence: CASSPLLGYTEAFF. This chain uses TRBV6-5 with TRBJ1-1, with unresolved D. V gave up 6 bases and J gave up 3 bases, with 14 bases separating them. In germline, CDR1 is MNHEY, CDR2 SVGAGI. The CDR3 totals 14 residues.

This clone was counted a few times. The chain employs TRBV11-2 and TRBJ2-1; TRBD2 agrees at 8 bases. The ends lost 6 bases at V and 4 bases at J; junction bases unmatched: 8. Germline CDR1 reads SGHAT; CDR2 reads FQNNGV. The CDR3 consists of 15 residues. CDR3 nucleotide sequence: TGTGCCAGCAGACTCTGGCGGGGGGTATACAATGAGCAGTTCTTC. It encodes CASRLWRGVYNEQFF.

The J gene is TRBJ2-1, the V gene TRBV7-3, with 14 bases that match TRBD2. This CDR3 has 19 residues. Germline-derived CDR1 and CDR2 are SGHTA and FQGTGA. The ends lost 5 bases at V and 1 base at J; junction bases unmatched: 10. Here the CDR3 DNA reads TGTGCCAGCAGCGCCCCCGGGACTAGCGGGAGAGGGTCCTACAATGAGCAGTTCTTC. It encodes CASSAPGTSGRGSYNEQFF.

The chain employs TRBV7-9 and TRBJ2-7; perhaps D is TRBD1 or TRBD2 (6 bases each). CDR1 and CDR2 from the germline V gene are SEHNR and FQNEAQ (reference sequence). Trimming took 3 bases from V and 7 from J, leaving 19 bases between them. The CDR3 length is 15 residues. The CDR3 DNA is TGTGCCAGCAGCTTTTCCGAACAGGGAGGTCGGGAGCAGTACTTC. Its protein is CASSFSEQGGREQYF. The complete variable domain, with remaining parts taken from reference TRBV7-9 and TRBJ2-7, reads DTGVSQNPRHKITKRGQNVTFRCDPISEHNRLYWYRQTLGQGPEFLTYFQNEAQLEKSRLLSDRFSAERPKGSFSTLEIQRTEQGDSAMYLCASSFSEQGGREQYFGPGTRLTVT.

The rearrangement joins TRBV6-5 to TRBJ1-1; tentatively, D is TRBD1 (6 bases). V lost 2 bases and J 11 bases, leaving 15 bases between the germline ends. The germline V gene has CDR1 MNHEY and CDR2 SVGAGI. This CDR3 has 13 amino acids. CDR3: CASSYDWGARAFF. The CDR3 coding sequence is TGTGCCAGCAGTTACGATTGGGGGGCCAGGGCTTTCTTT.